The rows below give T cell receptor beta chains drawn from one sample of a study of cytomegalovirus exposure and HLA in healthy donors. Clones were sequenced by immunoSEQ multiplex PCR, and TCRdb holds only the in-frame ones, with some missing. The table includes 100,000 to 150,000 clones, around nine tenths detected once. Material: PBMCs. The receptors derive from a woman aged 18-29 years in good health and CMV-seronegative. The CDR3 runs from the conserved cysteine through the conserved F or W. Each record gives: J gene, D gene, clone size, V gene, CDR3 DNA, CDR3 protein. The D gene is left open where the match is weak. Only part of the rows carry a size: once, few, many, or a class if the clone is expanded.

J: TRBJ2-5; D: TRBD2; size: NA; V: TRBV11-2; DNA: TGTGCCAGCAGTAGAGGGGTTGGAGCGGGAGGGCCACGGGAGACCCAGTACTTC; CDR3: CASSRGVGAGGPRETQYF
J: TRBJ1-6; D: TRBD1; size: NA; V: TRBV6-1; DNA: TGTGCCACGGGTGGGACAGGGGATAATTCACCCCTCCACTTT; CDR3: CATGGTGDNSPLHF
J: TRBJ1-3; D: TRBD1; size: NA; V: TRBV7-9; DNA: TGTGCCAGCAGCTCAACAGGGGGTCTGGGAAACACCATATATTTT; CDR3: CASSSTGGLGNTIYF
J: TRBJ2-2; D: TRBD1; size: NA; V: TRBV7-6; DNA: TGTGCCAGCAGCCCCGGTCGGACAGGGGGCATCGGGGAGCTGTTTTTT; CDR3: CASSPGRTGGIGELFF
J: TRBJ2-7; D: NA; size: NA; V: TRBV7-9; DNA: TGTGCCAGCAGCTCGCAGGGCGGCGAGCAGTACTTC; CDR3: CASSSQGGEQYF
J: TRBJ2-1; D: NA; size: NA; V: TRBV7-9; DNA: TGTGCCAGCAGCTTAGGGGTTAGCGCCCACAATGAGCAGTTCTTC; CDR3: CASSLGVSAHNEQFF
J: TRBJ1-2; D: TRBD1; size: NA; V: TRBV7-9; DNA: TGTGCCAGCAGCTTAGAGGGCAGGGGGGACTCCTTC; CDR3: CASSLEGRGDSF
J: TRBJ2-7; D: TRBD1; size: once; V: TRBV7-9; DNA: TGTGCCAGCAGCCCACCCACAGGGGGAGTTCCCGAGCAGTACTTC; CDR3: CASSPPTGGVPEQYF
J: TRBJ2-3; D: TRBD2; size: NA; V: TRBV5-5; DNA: TGTGCCAGCAGCTCGGGACTAGCGGGGGTCGGCACAGATACGCAGTATTTT; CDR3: CASSSGLAGVGTDTQYF
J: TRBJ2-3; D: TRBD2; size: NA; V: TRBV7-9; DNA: TGTGCCAGCAGCTTCCGGACTAGCGGGGGGCGAAATACGCAGTATTTT; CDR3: CASSFRTSGGRNTQYF
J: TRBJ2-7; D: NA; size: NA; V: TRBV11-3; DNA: TGTGCCAGCAGCTTAGGCAGGGTTCCCTACGAGCAGTACTTC; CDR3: CASSLGRVPYEQYF
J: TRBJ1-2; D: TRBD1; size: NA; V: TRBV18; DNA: TGTGCCAGCTCACCCCTTGGACAGGGCGACTATGGCTACACCTTC; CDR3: CASSPLGQGDYGYTF
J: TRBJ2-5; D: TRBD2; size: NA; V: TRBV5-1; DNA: TGCGCCAGCAGCTTGCTAGCGGGGGCGGGAGAGACCCAGTACTTC; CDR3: CASSLLAGAGETQYF
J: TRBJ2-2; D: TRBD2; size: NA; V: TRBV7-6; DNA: TGTGCCAGCAGCTGGACTAGCGGGAGGGGTAGCACCGGGGAGCTGTTTTTT; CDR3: CASSWTSGRGSTGELFF
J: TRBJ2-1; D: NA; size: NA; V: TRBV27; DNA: TGTGCCAGCGGATGGGCAGAGTCCTCCTACAATGAGCAGTTCTTC; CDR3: CASGWAESSYNEQFF
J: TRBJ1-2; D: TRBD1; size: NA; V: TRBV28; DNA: TGTGCCAGCAGTGAGAGACAGGGGATAAACTATGGCTACACCTTC; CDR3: CASSERQGINYGYTF
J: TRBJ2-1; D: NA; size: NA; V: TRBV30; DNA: TGTGCCTGGAGCGGCTTAGCGGCCAATGAGCAGTTCTTC; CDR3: CAWSGLAANEQFF
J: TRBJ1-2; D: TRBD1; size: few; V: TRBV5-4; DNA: TGTGCCAGCAGCTCCCGGGACAGACACTATGGCTACACCTTC; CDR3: CASSSRDRHYGYTF
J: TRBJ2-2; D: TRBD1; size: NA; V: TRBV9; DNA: TGTGCCAGCAGCCCAGTAGTAGACGTGAGGACAGGCAACACCGGGGAGCTGTTTTTT; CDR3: CASSPVVDVRTGNTGELFF
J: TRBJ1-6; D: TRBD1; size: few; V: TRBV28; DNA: TGTGCCAGCAGTATAGCGGGACAGGGGTATAATTCACCCCTCCACTTT; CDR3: CASSIAGQGYNSPLHF
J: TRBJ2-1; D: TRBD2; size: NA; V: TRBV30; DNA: TGTGCCTGGAGTGTAGGCGGGACTAGCGGGACGAATGAGCAGTTCTTC; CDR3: CAWSVGGTSGTNEQFF
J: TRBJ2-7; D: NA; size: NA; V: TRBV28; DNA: TGTGCCACTACCGACAGTCTCTCCTACGAGCAGTACTTC; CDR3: CATTDSLSYEQYF
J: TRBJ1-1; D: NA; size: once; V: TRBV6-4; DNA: TGTGCCAGCAGCCCTGGGGGGGCGGCCACTGAAGCTTTCTTT; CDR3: CASSPGGAATEAFF
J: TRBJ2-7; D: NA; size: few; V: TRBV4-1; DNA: TGCGCCAGCAGCCAATTCAGTGAGCAGTACTTC; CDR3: CASSQFSEQYF
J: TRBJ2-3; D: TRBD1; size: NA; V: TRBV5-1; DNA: TGCGCCAGCAGCTTGGGGGACAGGGGTTTCACAGATACGCAGTATTTT; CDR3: CASSLGDRGFTDTQYF
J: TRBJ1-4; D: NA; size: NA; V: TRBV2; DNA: TGTGCCAGCAGTGAAATACTAAGCACAACTAATGAAAAACTGTTTTTT; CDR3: CASSEILSTTNEKLFF
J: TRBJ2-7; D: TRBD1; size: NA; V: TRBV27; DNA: TGTGCCAGCAGTTTAGCCTCCACAGGGGCCCCCGAGGGGAGCGAGCAGTACTTC; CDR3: CASSLASTGAPEGSEQYF
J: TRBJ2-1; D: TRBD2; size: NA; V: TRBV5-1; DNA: TGCGCCAGCAGCTCGCCCGGGGGGGAGCAGTTCTTC; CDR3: CASSSPGGEQFF
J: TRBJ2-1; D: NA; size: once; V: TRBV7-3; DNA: TGTGCCAGCAGCATTACCGCGGGACCCTCGGGTGAGCAGTTCTTC; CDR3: CASSITAGPSGEQFF
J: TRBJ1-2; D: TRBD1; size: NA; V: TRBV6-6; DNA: TGTGCCAGCAACGGACAGGGTGACTATGGCTACACCTTC; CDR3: CASNGQGDYGYTF
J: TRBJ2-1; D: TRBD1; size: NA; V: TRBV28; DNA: TGTGCCAGCAGTTTTAACAGGGGTTTAGTCAATGAGCAGTTCTTC; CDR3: CASSFNRGLVNEQFF
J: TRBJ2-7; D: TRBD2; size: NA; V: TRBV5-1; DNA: TGCGCCAGCAGTCTCCATCCCAGGACTAGCGCTTCCTACGAGCAGTACTTC; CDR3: CASSLHPRTSASYEQYF
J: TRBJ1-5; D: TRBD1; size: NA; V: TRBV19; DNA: TGTGCCAGTAGTGCTCAGGGGGCTAGGCAGCCCCAGCATTTT; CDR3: CASSAQGARQPQHF
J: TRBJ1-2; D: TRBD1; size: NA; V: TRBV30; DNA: TGTGCCTGGAGTCAGGGGGCTAACTATGGCTACACCTTC; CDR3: CAWSQGANYGYTF
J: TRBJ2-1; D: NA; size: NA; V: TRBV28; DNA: TGTGCCAGCAGTCCCAATCAATGGACTATCAACAATGAGCAGTTCTTC; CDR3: CASSPNQWTINNEQFF
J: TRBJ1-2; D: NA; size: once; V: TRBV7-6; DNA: TGTGCCAGCAAAAGTGGAGGGGGCTACACCTTC; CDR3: CASKSGGGYTF
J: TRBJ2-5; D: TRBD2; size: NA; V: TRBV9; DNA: TGTGCCAGCAGCGTAGGGTGGGAGGGGCAAGAGACCCAGTACTTC; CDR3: CASSVGWEGQETQYF
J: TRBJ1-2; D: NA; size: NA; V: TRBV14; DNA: TGTGCCAGCAGCCAAGATAGCCACCGCTTCTATGGCTACACCTTC; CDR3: CASSQDSHRFYGYTF
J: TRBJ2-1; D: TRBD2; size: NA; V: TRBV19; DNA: TGTGCCAGTAGTGTCGATAGCGGGAGTCCTTACAATGAGCAGTTCTTC; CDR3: CASSVDSGSPYNEQFF
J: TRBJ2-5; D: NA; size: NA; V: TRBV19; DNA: TGTGCCAGTAGTACCAGACAGTTCATAAAGCAAGAGACCCAGTACTTC; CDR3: CASSTRQFIKQETQYF
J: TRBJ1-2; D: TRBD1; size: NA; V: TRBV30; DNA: TGTGCCTGGACTGAGGGGGACAGGGATATTGGCTATGGCTACACCTTC; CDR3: CAWTEGDRDIGYGYTF
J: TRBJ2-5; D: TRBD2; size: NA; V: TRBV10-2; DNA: TGCGCCAGCAGTCTGACGCTCCGGGGGGCCCAGTACTTC; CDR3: CASSLTLRGAQYF
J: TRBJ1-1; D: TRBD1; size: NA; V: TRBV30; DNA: TGTGCCTGGAGCGGACAGGGATACTCTGAAGCTTTCTTT; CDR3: CAWSGQGYSEAFF
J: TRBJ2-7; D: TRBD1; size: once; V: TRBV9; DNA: TGTGCCAGCAGCGAGAGCGACAGGGGCGGACGATACGAGCAGTACTTC; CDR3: CASSESDRGGRYEQYF
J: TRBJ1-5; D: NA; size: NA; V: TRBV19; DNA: TGTGCCAGTAGTGTACAGGTTTATAGCAATCAGCCCCAGCATTTT; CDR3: CASSVQVYSNQPQHF
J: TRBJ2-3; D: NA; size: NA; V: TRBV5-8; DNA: TGTGCCAGCAGCTTGAGTCTACAGGGGACTAGCACAGATACGCAGTATTTT; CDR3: CASSLSLQGTSTDTQYF
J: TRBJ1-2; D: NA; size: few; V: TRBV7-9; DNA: TGTGCCAGCAGCCGCGGGGAGTATGGCTACACCTTC; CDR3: CASSRGEYGYTF
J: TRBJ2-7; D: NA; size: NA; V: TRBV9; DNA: TGTGCCAGCAGCGTAGATAACATTGGGAGGGAGCAGTACTTC; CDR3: CASSVDNIGREQYF
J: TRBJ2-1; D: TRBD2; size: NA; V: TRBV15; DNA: TGTGCCACCAGCAGAGGTCTAGCGGGAGGATACAATGAGCAGTTCTTC; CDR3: CATSRGLAGGYNEQFF
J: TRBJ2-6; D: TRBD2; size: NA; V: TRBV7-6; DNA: TGTGCCAGCAGTTGGACTAGCGGGAGTTCCGGGGCCAACGTCCTGACTTTC; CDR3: CASSWTSGSSGANVLTF
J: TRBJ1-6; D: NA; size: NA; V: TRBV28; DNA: TGTGCCAGCAGTACACAGACAGGTCCGGTGAGGCCCCTCCACTTT; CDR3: CASSTQTGPVRPLHF
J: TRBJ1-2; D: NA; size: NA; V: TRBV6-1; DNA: TGTGCCAGCAGTGACAGCACAGGGAGTCCCTATGGCTACACCTTC; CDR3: CASSDSTGSPYGYTF
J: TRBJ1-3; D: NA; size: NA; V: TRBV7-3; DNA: TGTGCCAGCAGTCTTTCCCCGACAAGCTACTCTGGAAACACCATATATTTT; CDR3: CASSLSPTSYSGNTIYF